The 21 T cell receptor beta chains below were found in one sample sequenced in a study of blood T cells in healthy people across ages. Through a sample-barcoded 5' primer and a J-beta primer mix, a second PCR was run for roughly 6 to 11 cycles. TCRdb reprocessed the 5' RACE reads via MiXCR and lists one record per CDR3 protein. The data show 750,000 to 950,000 distinct CDR3 sequences, under 35% seen once. The same data also contributed to another study, on T cells of mothers and their children.

The sequencing input was blood. The receptors shown here come from a woman between 35 and 50 years old in good health.

As regards this clonotype: The junction departs from the called germline gene at one end, perhaps through a read error. The chain employs TRBV6-2 or TRBV6-3 and TRBJ1-2; no reliable D call. The germline V gene encodes CDR1 MNHEY and CDR2 SVGEGT. This CDR3 is 12 amino acids long. CDR3 in amino acids: CASRPAGDGNTF. The CDR3 DNA sequence: TGTGCCAGCAGACCGGCGGGTGATGGCAACACCTTC.

This clonotype was observed at least ten times. The chain has TRBV11-2 and TRBJ2-3, with 8 positions matching TRBD2. Germline CDR1 reads SGHAT; CDR2 reads FQNNGV. The CDR3 runs 19 residues. The J segment lost 3 bases and the V segment lost 1 base, leaving 15 bases of the junction unmatched. CDR3 coding DNA: TGTGCCAGCAGCTTAGTTTTTGCTAGCGGGCCCAGGAGGACAGATACGCAGTATTTT. Its protein is CASSLVFASGPRRTDTQYF.

This clonotype was seen only a few times. V and J are TRBV5-1 and TRBJ1-2, with D tentatively TRBD1 (6 bases). The CDR3 runs 14 residues. With 0 bases removed from V and 6 bases from J, the gap between germline ends came to 12 bases. Germline V gene data show CDR1 as SGHRS and CDR2 as YFSETQ. The CDR3 protein is CASSLAGQFDGYTF. CDR3 sequence (DNA): TGCGCCAGCAGCTTGGCTGGACAGTTCGATGGCTACACCTTC.

The chain uses TRBV12-3 or TRBV12-4 and TRBJ1-5; TRBD1 agrees at 7 bases. This CDR3 is 15 amino acids long. Trimming cost V 5 bases and J 4 bases; bases outside gene matches: 8. CDR3 sequence (DNA): TGTGCCAGCAGTGCCGGGACAGCCGAGAATCAGCCCCAGCATTTT. It encodes CASSAGTAENQPQHF.

This clonotype was seen a few times. The chain couples TRBV7-2 to TRBJ2-3, with TRBD2 matching 13 bases. This CDR3 is 14 amino acids long. Losses at the gene ends were 8 bases for V and 4 bases for J; bases not matched to a gene: 3. CDR1 and CDR2 (germline): SGHTA, FQGNSA. The CDR3 DNA reads TGTGCCAGCCGGACTAGCGGGGGCCCAGATACGCAGTATTTT. It specifies CASRTSGGPDTQYF.

With regard to this clonotype: A read error may be the cause here, since a much bigger clone is one base away. The chain employs TRBV2 and TRBJ1-2, with unresolved D. Trimming removed 11 bases from V and 3 bases from J, with 16 bases in between. Germline V gives CDR1 SNHLY, CDR2 FYNNEI. This CDR3 has 13 residues. The CDR3 loop reads CAGTPEEDYGYTF. The CDR3 nucleotides read TGTGCCGGCACCCCAGAGGAGGACTATGGCTACACCTTC.

V gene TRBV5-1 combines with J gene TRBJ2-7; the D gene is possibly TRBD1 (5 bases). CDR1 is SGHRS and CDR2 is YFSETQ in the germline V gene. The length of the CDR3 is 15 residues. V was shortened by 4 bases and J by 0 bases, with 14 bases between the two germline ends. The CDR3 DNA follows: TGCGCCAGCAGCCAGGCAGGGAACCCCTCCTACGAGCAGTACTTC. Amino acid sequence: CASSQAGNPSYEQYF.

This clonotype was picked up a small number of times. CDR3 protein: CASSPLQGKSDEQYF. In nucleotides, the CDR3 is TGTGCCAGCAGCCCTTTACAGGGGAAATCCGACGAGCAGTACTTC. The chain has TRBV28 and TRBJ2-7; 7 bases are a match to TRBD1. In germline, CDR1 is MDHEN, CDR2 SYDVKM. After removal of 6 bases from V and 5 bases from J, the junction contained 13 bases not matched to a gene. This CDR3 region has 15 residues.

The rearrangement joins TRBV12-3 or TRBV12-4 to TRBJ1-5, with D maybe TRBD1 (5 bases). The V and J ends lost 1 base and 6 bases respectively, with 13 bases between them. This CDR3 is 15 amino acids long. The CDR3 region has the DNA TGTGCCAGCAGTTTAGAGGGACTTGGTGGTCAGCCCCAGCATTTT. Protein product: CASSLEGLGGQPQHF.

The chain is built from TRBV4-1 and TRBJ2-3, with TRBD1 matching 8 bases. This CDR3 has 15 residues. Looked up from germline, CDR1 is MGHRA and CDR2 is YSYEKL. The trim removed 1 base at V and 4 bases at J, leaving 4 bases unmatched. DNA for the CDR3: TGCGCCAGCAGCCAAGGCCTGGACAGGGCAGATACGCAGTATTTT. Translating it yields CASSQGLDRADTQYF.

This chain joins TRBV9 and TRBJ2-3; D is perhaps TRBD2 (5 bases). Trimming took 4 bases from V and 4 from J, leaving 10 bases between them. CDR3 length: 13 residues. Germline V lookup: CDR1 SGDLS, CDR2 YYNGEE. The CDR3 DNA is TGTGCCAGCAGCTCTGGGAGTGCAGATACGCAGTATTTT. As protein: CASSSGSADTQYF.

The rearrangement links TRBV4-2 to TRBJ2-5, with D perhaps matching TRBD2 (7 bases). Between the trimmed V and J ends, which lost 0 bases and 5 bases, there was a span of 22 bases. CDR1 and CDR2 (germline): LGHNA, YNFKEQ. The length of the CDR3 is 18 residues. This chain's CDR3 is CASSQDLMGGALAETQYF. CDR3 bases: TGTGCCAGCAGCCAAGACCTGATGGGGGGGGCCCTGGCGGAGACCCAGTACTTC.

This clonotype was recorded a few times. The chain combines TRBV6-5 with TRBJ1-2; 7 positions match TRBD1. With 4 bases clipped from V and 6 bases from J, the junction kept 5 bases outside the gene matches. Per germline, CDR1 MNHEY and CDR2 SVGAGI. The CDR3 length is 13 residues. Here the CDR3 DNA reads TGTGCCAGCAGTTTCAACAGGGGTGATGGCTACACCTTC. It yields the protein CASSFNRGDGYTF.

With respect to this clonotype: One base away lies a much larger clone, so this may be a sequencing read error. The CDR3 does not close with the conserved phenylalanine or tryptophan, likely indicating a read error. The chain carries TRBV7-3 and TRBJ2-1; TRBD1 agrees at 9 bases. The V and J ends lost 1 base and 9 bases, in that order; junction bases with no gene match: 7. The CDR3 sequence is 15 residues long. CDR1 is SGHTA, CDR2 FQGTGA, per germline. The CDR3 nucleotides are TGTGCCAGCAGCTTAAGTGGGACAGGGAAAGGTGAGCAGTTCTTA. This translates into CASSLSGTGKGEQFL.

Many counts were recorded for this clonotype. This chain connects TRBV7-3 to TRBJ2-7; D gene uncertain. V was clipped by 4 bases and J by 6 bases, with 16 bases between them. In germline, CDR1 is SGHTA, CDR2 FQGTGA. There are 14 residues in the CDR3. For the CDR3, the DNA is TGTGCCAGCAGCTCCGGGCCCGAAAACTCCGAGCAGTACTTC. Protein: CASSSGPENSEQYF.

The chain recombines TRBV18 with TRBJ2-7; D is unresolved. CDR1 and CDR2 from the germline V gene are KGHSH and LQKENI. Between the trimmed V and J ends, which lost 1 base and 7 bases, there was a span of 5 bases. The CDR3 spans 11 residues. This chain's CDR3 is CASSPRIEQYF. The CDR3 DNA is TGTGCCAGCTCACCACGGATAGAGCAGTACTTC.

The table lists this clonotype with a few counts. The chain joins TRBV10-3 to TRBJ2-4; possibly TRBD2 for D (6 bases). V shed 2 bases and J shed 3 bases, with 11 bases lying between them. The CDR3 length is 15 residues. CDR1 and CDR2 from the germline V gene are ENHRY and SYGVKD. The CDR3 is CAISERVGGKNIQYF. In nucleotides, the CDR3 is TGTGCCATCAGTGAGCGGGTCGGGGGCAAAAACATTCAGTACTTC.

This chain connects TRBV19 to TRBJ1-4, with D perhaps TRBD1 (5 bases). The CDR3 runs 14 residues. Germline V gives CDR1 LNHDA, CDR2 SQIVND (reference sequence). Trimming took off 10 bases at V and 7 bases at J, with 19 bases between the two ends. CDR3 sequence reads: CATAPGRAGEKLFF. The CDR3 nucleotides are TGTGCCACCGCACCGGGACGGGCTGGTGAAAAACTGTTTTTT.

Many counts were recorded for this clonotype. The chain is built from TRBV29-1 and TRBJ2-4, with D perhaps matching TRBD1 (6 bases). The length of the CDR3 is 15 residues. Trimming cost V 0 bases and J 7 bases, with 16 bases left between them. CDR1 SQVTM and CDR2 ANQGSEA come from the germline V gene. The CDR3 here is CSVEDLGRGENIQYF. In nucleotides, the CDR3 is TGCAGCGTTGAAGATCTTGGCAGGGGAGAGAACATTCAGTACTTC.

This chain connects TRBV28 to TRBJ2-6, with D hard to call. Trimming pared 3 bases from V and 7 bases from J, leaving 13 bases between. Germline values: CDR1 MDHEN, CDR2 SYDVKM. The CDR3 is 15 amino acids. Written as DNA, the CDR3 is TGTGCCAGCAGTTTCGGCGAATTTGGTGCCAACGTCCTGACTTTC. This gives the protein CASSFGEFGANVLTF.

The chain has TRBV5-1 and TRBJ1-5; the D is unclear. The length of the CDR3 is 13 residues. Trimming removed 2 bases from V and 7 bases from J, with 10 bases in between. Germline V gene data show CDR1 as SGHRS and CDR2 as YFSETQ. The CDR3 sequence is CASSFEGVQPQHF. Written as DNA, the CDR3 is TGCGCCAGCAGCTTCGAGGGTGTGCAGCCCCAGCATTTT. Full variable domain (remainder filled in from reference TRBV5-1 and TRBJ1-5): KAGVTQTPRYLIKTRGQQVTLSCSPISGHRSVSWYQQTPGQGLQFLFEYFSETQRNKGNFPGRFSGRQFSNSRSEMNVSTLELGDSALYLCASSFEGVQPQHFGDGTRLSIL.